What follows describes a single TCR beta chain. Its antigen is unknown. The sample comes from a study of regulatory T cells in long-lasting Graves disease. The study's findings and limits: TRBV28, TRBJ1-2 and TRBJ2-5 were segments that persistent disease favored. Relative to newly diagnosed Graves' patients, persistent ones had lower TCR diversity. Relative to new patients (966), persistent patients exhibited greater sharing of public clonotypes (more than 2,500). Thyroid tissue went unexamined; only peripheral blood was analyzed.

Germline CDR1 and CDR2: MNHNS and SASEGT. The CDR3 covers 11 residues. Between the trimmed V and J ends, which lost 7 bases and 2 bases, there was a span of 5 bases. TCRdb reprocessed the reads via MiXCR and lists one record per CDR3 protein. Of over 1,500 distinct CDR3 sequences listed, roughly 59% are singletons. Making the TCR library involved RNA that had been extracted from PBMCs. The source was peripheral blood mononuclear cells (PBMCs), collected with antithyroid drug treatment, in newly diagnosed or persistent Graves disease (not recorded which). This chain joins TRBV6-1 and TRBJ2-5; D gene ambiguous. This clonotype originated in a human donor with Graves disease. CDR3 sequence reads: CASTPQETQYF. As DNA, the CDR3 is TGTGCCAGCACTCCGCAAGAGACCCAGTACTTC.